This TCR beta chain was sequenced during a study of T cell responses to AZD1222 COVID-19 vaccine. Study-wide findings and caveats: Possibly, clonal diversity was underestimated; donors were largely white British and included more females. Nearly half of spike-specific TCRs reportedly go after variant regions that carry no mutations.

This clone was picked up many times. Antigen specificity is unknown. TCRdb's copy holds only in-frame clones and misses some; the assay was immunoSEQ multiplex PCR. The sample comprises 130,000 to 150,000 clones, approximately 78% of which are singletons, and about 4% rests with the top ten. Trimming left V 0 bases short and J 4 bases short, with 9 bases between. The CDR3 spans 15 residues. Germline loops: CDR1 SGHAT, CDR2 FQNNGV. The clonotype comes from an adult in good health. Sequencing used peripheral blood, obtained on day 0 of MenACWY control vaccination. The gene calls are TRBV11-2 and TRBJ2-2; a possible D gene is TRBD2 (5 bases). Here the CDR3 reads CASSLEPGSTGELFF. In DNA form, the CDR3 reads TGTGCCAGCAGCTTAGAACCGGGGTCCACCGGGGAGCTGTTTTTT.